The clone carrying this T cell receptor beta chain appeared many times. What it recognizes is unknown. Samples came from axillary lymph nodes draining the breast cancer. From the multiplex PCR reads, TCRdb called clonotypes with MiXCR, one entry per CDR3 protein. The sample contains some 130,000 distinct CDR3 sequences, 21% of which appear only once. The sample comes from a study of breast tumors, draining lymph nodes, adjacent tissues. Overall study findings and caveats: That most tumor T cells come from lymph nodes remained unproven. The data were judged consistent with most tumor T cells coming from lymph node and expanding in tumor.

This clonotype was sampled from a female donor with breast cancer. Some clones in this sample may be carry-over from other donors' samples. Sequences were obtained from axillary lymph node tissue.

CDR3 sequence: CASSNPGGSGSYEQYF. The CDR3, as DNA: TGTGCCAGCAGTAACCCCGGTGGTAGCGGGAGTTACGAGCAGTACTTC. V usage is TRBV27 and J usage is TRBJ2-7, with TRBD2 matching over 9 bases. The V and J ends lost 5 bases and 4 bases, in that order; junction bases with no gene match: 12. The CDR3 covers 16 residues. Germline CDR1 and CDR2: MNHEY and SMNVEV (reference sequence).